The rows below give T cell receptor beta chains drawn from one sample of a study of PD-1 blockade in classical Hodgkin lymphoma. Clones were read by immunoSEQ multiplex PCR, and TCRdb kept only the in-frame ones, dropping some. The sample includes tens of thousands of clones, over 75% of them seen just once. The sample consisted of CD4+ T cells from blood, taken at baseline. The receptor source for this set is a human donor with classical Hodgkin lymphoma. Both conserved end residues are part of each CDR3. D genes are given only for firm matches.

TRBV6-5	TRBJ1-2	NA	CASSYITGVGNYGYTF
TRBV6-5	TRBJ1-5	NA	CASSPGTSNQPQHF
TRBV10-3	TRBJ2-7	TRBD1	CAISESFRTGGHEQYF
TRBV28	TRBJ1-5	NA	CASSFGSSNQPQHF
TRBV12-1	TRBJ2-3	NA	CASSIGLADTQYF
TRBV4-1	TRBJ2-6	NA	CASSQGRGLTGANVLTF
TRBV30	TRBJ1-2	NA	CAWMFSHYGYTF
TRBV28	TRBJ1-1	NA	CASSPGGPNTEAFF
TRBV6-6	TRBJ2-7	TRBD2	CASRSGRTSYEQYF
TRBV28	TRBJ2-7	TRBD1	CASRTPGTGEYEQYF
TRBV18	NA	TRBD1	CASSPGRQGRSYEQYF
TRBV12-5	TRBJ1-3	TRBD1	CASGLVIVGTGQASSGNTIYF
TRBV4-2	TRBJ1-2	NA	CASSHDGLYGYTF
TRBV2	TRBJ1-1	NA	CASLVIPNTEAFF
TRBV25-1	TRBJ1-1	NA	CASSETVIGTEAFF
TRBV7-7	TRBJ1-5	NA	CASSPNGGATLITQPQHF
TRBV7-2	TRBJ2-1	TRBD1	CASSRDRAANEQFF
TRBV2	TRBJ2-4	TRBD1	CASSTGTGSWIAKNIQYF
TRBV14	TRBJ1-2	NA	CASSQGLYGYTF
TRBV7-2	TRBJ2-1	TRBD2	CASSLWVAGGGEQFF
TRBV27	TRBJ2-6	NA	CASSSGAGANVLTF
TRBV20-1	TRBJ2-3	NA	CSAWSDTQYF
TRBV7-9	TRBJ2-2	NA	CASSPIFSGTGELFF
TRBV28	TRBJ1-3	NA	CASSPPDPNTIYF
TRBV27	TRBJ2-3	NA	CASSLSGRATDTQYF
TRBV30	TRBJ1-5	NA	CAWSPERDQPQHF
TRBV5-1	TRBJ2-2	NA	CASSFRDAMNTGELFF
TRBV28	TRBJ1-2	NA	CASSLGNANYGYTF
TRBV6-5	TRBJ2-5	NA	CASSYRRQETQYF
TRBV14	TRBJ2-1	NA	CASSQSLEQFF
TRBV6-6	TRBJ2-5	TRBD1	CASSFGTGPETQYF
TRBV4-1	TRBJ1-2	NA	CASSQDEIGTYGYTF
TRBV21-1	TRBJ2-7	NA	CASSKVAGGYEQYF
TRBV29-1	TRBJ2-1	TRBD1	CSVRTGQGTYNEQFF
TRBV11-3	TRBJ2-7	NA	CASSMDEQYF
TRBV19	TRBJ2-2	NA	CASSTYLGAAGELFF